This TCR beta chain was captured in a study of T-cell reconstitution after alpha-beta-depleted transplantation in children (dated by TCRdb to the mid-2010s). With regard to the full study: T-cell immune reconstitution after TCRalphabeta/CD19-depleted allogeneic hematopoietic cell transplantation in children was quantitatively tracked in the study by means of TCR repertoire profiling. General findings and caveats noted by the study authors: Hyperexpanded clone frequencies declined over subsequent months; after one year, T-cell counts and TCRbeta diversity were mostly attributed to newly produced T cells. The high TCRbeta diversity at day 60 in some patients was ascribed to recipient T cells and intrathymic progenitors that had survived conditioning. The apparently early alphabetaT-cell count recovery about two months after transplant was reportedly dependent on only several hundred rapidly expanded clones derived from non-depleted graft cells.

Library preparation was by PCR. Sequencing instrument: Illumina HiSeq 2500. Molecular barcoding was employed in the preparation of TCR libraries, with unique molecular identifiers being used to normalize TCRbeta repertoire quantification. TCRdb handled the public reads itself, with Q25 trimming in fastp and clone calling in MiXCR, and kept productive beta chains. Merged by CDR3 protein, the rows form single entries marked with the most common genes and DNA. The sample profile shows 40,000 to 60,000 distinct CDR3 sequences; about 9% of them were found once. 25% to 30% of the sample is in the top ten clones. In regard to this clonotype: Which antigen it targets is not known. Base-call qualities are not available, and no considerably larger clone is one nucleotide away.

A distance of 9 bases separates the germline ends of V and J, which lose 3 bases and 0 bases respectively. Reading from cysteine to phenylalanine, the CDR3 counts 16 amino acids. Just the 48-base CDR3 DNA is kept, in frame starting at base 1. The germline V gene encodes CDR1 KGHSY and CDR2 FQNENV. Read against the paper, the sample's time point label means: day 60 (about 2 months) after transplantation. According to the study, the label for this sample's treatment or condition signals: allogeneic hematopoietic cell transplantation with graft depleted of TCRalphabeta T cells and CD19 B cells. Transplant recipients were children who received TCRalphabeta/CD19-depleted allogeneic hematopoietic cell grafts.

The receptor comes from a male patient aged 2-15 years who had a stem cell transplant for chronic granulomatous disease, so the T cells may come from the graft donor. The chain employs TRBV16 and TRBJ1-6; the D gene is not confidently resolved. The sample here was PBMCs, mostly from graft donor cells, taken 60 days after TCRalphabeta/CD19-depleted stem cell transplant. The base sequence is TGTGCCAGCAGCCAGGGCAGGAGCTCCTATAATTCACCCCTCCACTTT. Its coded protein is CASSQGRSSYNSPLHF.